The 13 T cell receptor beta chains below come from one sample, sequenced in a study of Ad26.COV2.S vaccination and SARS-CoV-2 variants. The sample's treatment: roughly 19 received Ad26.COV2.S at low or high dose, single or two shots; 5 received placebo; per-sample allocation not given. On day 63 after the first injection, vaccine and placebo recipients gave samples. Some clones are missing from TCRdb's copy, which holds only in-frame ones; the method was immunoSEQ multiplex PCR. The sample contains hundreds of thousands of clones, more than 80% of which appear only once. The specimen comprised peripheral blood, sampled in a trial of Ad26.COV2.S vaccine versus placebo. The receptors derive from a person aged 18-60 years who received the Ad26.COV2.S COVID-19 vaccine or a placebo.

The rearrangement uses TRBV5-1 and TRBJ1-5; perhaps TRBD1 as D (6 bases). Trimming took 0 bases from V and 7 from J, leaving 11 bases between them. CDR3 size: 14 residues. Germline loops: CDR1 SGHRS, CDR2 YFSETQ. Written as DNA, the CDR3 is TGCGCCAGCAGCTTGGCAGGAGGGGGACAGCCCCAGCATTTT. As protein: CASSLAGGGQPQHF.

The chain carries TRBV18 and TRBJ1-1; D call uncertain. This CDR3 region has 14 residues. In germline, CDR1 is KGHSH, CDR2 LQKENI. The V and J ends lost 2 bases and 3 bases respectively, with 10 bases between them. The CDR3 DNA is TGTGCCAGCTCACCATCACAGCTAGACACTGAAGCTTTCTTT. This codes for CASSPSQLDTEAFF.

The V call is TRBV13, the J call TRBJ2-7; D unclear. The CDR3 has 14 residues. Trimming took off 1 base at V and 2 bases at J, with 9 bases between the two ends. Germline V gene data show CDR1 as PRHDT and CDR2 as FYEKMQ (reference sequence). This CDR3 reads CASSLVSSAYEQYF. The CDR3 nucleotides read TGTGCCAGCAGCTTAGTTAGTTCCGCCTACGAGCAGTACTTC.

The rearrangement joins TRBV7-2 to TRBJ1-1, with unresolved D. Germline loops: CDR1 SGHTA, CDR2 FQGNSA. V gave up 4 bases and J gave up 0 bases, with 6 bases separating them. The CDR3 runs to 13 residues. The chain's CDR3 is CASSSIMNTEAFF. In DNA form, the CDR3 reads TGTGCCAGCAGCTCCATCATGAACACTGAAGCTTTCTTT.

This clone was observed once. As DNA, the CDR3 is TGTGCCAGCAGCTTAATCCTGTGGGCAGGAGGTTCACCCCTCCACTTT. Protein product: CASSLILWAGGSPLHF. The V gene is TRBV7-2, the J gene TRBJ1-6; D not resolved. Germline CDR1 reads SGHTA; CDR2 reads FQGNSA. V was cut by 2 bases and J by 9 bases, with 17 bases left in between. The CDR3 contains 16 residues.

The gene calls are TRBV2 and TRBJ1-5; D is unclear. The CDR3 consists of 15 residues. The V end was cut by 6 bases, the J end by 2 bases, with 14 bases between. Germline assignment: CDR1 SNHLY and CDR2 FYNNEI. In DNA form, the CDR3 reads TGTGCCAGCAGCCTTGGACGAGAGGGCAATCAGCCCCAGCATTTT. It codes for CASSLGREGNQPQHF.

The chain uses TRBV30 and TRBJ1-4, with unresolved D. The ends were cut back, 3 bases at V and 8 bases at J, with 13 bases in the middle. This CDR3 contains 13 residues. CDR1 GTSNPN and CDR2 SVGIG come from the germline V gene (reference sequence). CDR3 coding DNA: TGTGCCTGGAGCGGATCTTCGGAGGAAAAACTGTTTTTT. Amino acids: CAWSGSSEEKLFF.

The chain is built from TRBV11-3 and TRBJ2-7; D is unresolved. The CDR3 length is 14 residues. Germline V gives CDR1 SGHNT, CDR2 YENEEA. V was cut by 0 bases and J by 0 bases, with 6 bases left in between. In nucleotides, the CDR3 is TGTGCCAGCAGCTTAGAAGGGAACTCCTACGAGCAGTACTTC. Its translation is CASSLEGNSYEQYF.

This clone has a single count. The chain's CDR3 is CASSLGPEQRDTIYF. CDR3 nucleotides: TGTGCCAGCAGCTTGGGCCCGGAACAGAGGGACACCATATATTTT. V and J are TRBV11-2 and TRBJ1-3, with D unresolved. The CDR3 spans 15 residues. V lost 3 bases to trimming and J lost 8 bases, with 17 bases between them. Germline CDR1 and CDR2: SGHAT and FQNNGV.

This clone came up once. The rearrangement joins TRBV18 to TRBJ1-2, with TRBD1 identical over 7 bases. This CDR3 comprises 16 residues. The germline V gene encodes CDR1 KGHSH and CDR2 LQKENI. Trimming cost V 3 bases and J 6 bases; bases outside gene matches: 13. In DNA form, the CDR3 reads TGTGCCAGCTCACCCCCAGGGACAGCTCTTCTTAATGGCTACACCTTC. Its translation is CASSPPGTALLNGYTF.

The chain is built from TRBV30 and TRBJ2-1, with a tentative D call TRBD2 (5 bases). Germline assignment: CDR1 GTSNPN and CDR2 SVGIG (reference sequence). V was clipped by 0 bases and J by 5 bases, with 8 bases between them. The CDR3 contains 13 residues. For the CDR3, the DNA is TGTGCCTGGAGTGTCCCCGGGAACAATGAGCAGTTCTTC. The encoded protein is CAWSVPGNNEQFF.

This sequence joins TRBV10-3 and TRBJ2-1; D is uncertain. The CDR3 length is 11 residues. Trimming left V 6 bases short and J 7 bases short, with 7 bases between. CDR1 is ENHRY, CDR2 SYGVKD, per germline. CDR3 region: CAISILNEQFF. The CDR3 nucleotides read TGTGCCATCAGCATCCTTAATGAGCAGTTCTTC.

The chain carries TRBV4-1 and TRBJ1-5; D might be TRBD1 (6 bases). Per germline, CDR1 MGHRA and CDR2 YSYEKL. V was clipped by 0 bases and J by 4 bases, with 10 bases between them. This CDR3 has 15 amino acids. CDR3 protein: CASSQEVGANQPQHF. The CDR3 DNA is TGCGCCAGCAGCCAAGAAGTGGGGGCAAATCAGCCCCAGCATTTT.